This T cell receptor (beta chain) appears in the sequencing data of a study of technical replicates of blood from a handful of donors. Germline lookup yields CDR1 SGHNT and CDR2 YYREEE (reference sequence). The CDR3 runs to 15 residues. The V gene lost 0 bases and the J gene lost 4 bases, with 8 bases spanning the gap. The data were produced by immunoSEQ multiplex PCR, yet TCRdb's version contains in-frame clones alone and is incomplete. The top ten hold more than 4% of the sample, which has 60,000 or so clones, approximately 87% seen once. This clone occurred once. The material sequenced was PBMCs. The source is a human donor in good health. Some clones in this sample may be carry-over from other donors' samples. V and J are TRBV5-4 and TRBJ2-6; D unresolved. The CDR3 nucleotides are TGTGCCAGCAGCTTGGCCGGGTTCGGGGCCAACGTCCTGACTTTC. Protein: CASSLAGFGANVLTF.